The present T cell receptor (beta chain) was sequenced within a study of blood T cell repertoires in COVID-19 (TCRdb year 2020). Some background on the complete study: The collaborator samples originated in the United States, Italy and Spain and spanned the acute and convalescent phases of COVID-19. The samples were drawn from the first 160 participants of the ongoing ImmuneRACE study and from 950 to 1,500 subjects provided by 6 global collaborators. Where available, HLA class I and class II types were obtained from metadata supplied by the sample provider rather than from assay-based typing. The repertoires were made available in a free public database intended to serve as a resource for research on the immune response to SARS-CoV-2. A de-identified subject ID, COVID-19 status, age in years and sex were almost always included in the sample metadata. Subjects who had been exposed to COVID-19, were actively infected with it, or had recovered from it provided the deeply sampled blood TCRbeta repertoires that made up the dataset. The material from the prospective study consisted of cDNA or gDNA derived from T cells, B-cell-depleted T cells, or PBMCs.

Broader findings and caveats from the paper: The quantity of clinical and demographic metadata differed by source and by participant and was supplied without curation.

TCRbeta CDR3 regions were amplified from genomic DNA by means of the immunoSEQ Assay, a bias-controlled multiplex PCR. The source study handled its data this way. The number of nucleated cells in each sample was estimated by amplification of reference gene primers within the assay. To quantify the absolute abundance of each unique TCRbeta CDR3 rearrangement, sequence reads were collapsed and filtered. For each sample, productive Simpson clonality was calculated as the square root of Simpson's diversity index across productive rearrangements. This immuneACCESS table, as held by TCRdb, lists in-frame sequences with V and J called but not all clones. Of the missing ones, under half trace to an unresolved V gene in checked studies; the others have no known cause. D and trimming come from the DNA, and the V and J calls and clone size come from that table. This sample is represented by about 200,000 clones; around 94% of them were singletons. The top ten hold approximately 0.69% of the sample.

V has 4 bases trimmed and J has 5 bases trimmed; junction bases matching no gene number 8. Based on the germline V gene (reference sequence), the CDR1 and CDR2 sequences are SGHNT and YYREEE. From the cysteine through the phenylalanine, the CDR3 covers 15 amino acids. Just CDR3 DNA is preserved here, 45 bases in frame from base 1. One collaborating source in Seattle enrolled patients while the patients were actively infected and followed the patients over time throughout the course of disease. Collaborating institutions collected whole blood in K2EDTA tubes following their own protocols. Collaborator samples were shipped for TCRbeta analysis as frozen whole blood, isolated PBMCs, or DNA extracted from either sample type. Notes on this clone: The antigen it binds to is not known. Per-base quality was not reported, and no clone a single base away is much larger than it.

Recombination connected TRBV5-4 to TRBJ2-5, with 10 bases aligning to TRBD2. Sequences were obtained from peripheral blood. The clonotype was recovered from a man aged 25-45 years with COVID-19, enrolled during active disease. CDR3 protein: CASSPSGGAAETQYF. The nucleotide sequence reads TGTGCCAGCAGCCCAAGCGGGGGGGCCGCGGAGACCCAGTACTTC.